Listed here are 22 T cell receptor beta chains from one sample, sequenced in a study of OX40 agonist ivuxolimab in advanced cancers. Produced via immunoSEQ multiplex PCR; TCRdb's table is partial and in-frame only. Of approximately 100,000 clones in the sample, just over 90% were seen once. The sample consisted of CD4+ or CD8+ T cells sorted from blood, taken in a trial of the OX40 agonist ivuxolimab. The receptors were gathered from an adult with an advanced solid tumor such as melanoma, head and neck, liver or kidney cancer.

The rearrangement links TRBV28 to TRBJ2-1; TRBD1 agrees at 7 bases. Germline CDR1 is MDHEN and CDR2 is SYDVKM. The CDR3 totals 15 residues. V trimming: 4 bases; J trimming: 5 bases; junction bases outside the gene matches: 8. CDR3 bases: TGTGCCAGCAGTTCCGCCGGGACAGCAGACAATGAGCAGTTCTTC. Translation gives CASSSAGTADNEQFF.

The rearrangement uses TRBV4-3 and TRBJ2-5; D is tentatively TRBD1 or TRBD2 (5 bases each). This CDR3 contains 16 residues. Trimming took 4 bases from V and 1 from J, leaving 16 bases between them. Germline CDR1 and CDR2: LGHNA and YSLEER. The CDR3 protein is CASSLSTTQGQETQYF. Here the CDR3 DNA reads TGCGCCAGCAGCCTCTCGACTACCCAGGGCCAAGAGACCCAGTACTTC.

V and J are TRBV19 and TRBJ2-5, with 11 bases identical to TRBD1. CDR3 length: 16 amino acids. Germline V lookup: CDR1 LNHDA, CDR2 SQIVND (reference sequence). V dropped 0 bases and J dropped 5; count of bases not matched to a gene: 5. The CDR3 sequence is CASSIDGQGAVETQYF. In nucleotides, the CDR3 is TGTGCCAGTAGTATAGACGGACAGGGGGCGGTGGAGACCCAGTACTTC. Looking up the rest from reference TRBV19 and TRBJ2-5 gives the full variable domain: DGGITQSPKYLFRKEGQNVTLSCEQNLNHDAMYWYRQDPGQGLRLIYYSQIVNDFQKGDIAEGYSVSREKKESFPLTVTSAQKNPTAFYLCASSIDGQGAVETQYFGPGTRLLVL.

This clone was observed once. The V call is TRBV11-2, the J call TRBJ2-3; perhaps TRBD2 as D (6 bases). This CDR3 is built from 18 residues. Trimming removed 1 base at V and 2 bases at J, with 19 bases between. Germline V CDR1 and CDR2: SGHAT, FQNNGV. The CDR3: CASSLVGGRGRATDTQYF. The CDR3 DNA is TGTGCCAGCAGCTTAGTGGGGGGACGAGGAAGGGCCACAGATACGCAGTATTTT.

The V gene is TRBV5-6, the J gene TRBJ2-7; possible D gene TRBD2, 6 bases. This CDR3 is 16 amino acids long. V lost 1 base and J 3 bases, leaving 17 bases between the germline ends. Germline V gene sequence: CDR1 SGHDT, CDR2 YYEEEE. This chain's CDR3 is CASSLSPFGRDYEQYF. The CDR3 bases are TGTGCCAGCAGCTTGTCCCCCTTCGGGAGAGACTACGAGCAGTACTTC.

This clone was picked up a small number of times. The chain is built from TRBV27 and TRBJ2-7; 7 nucleotides line up with TRBD1. The CDR3 extends over 18 amino acids. Trimming cost V 5 bases and J 0 bases; bases outside gene matches: 16. Germline V gene sequence: CDR1 MNHEY, CDR2 SMNVEV (reference sequence). The CDR3 nucleotides are TGTGCCAGCAGTCCTCTCTCCTTGTCCGACAGGGACTCCTACGAGCAGTACTTC. Translating gives CASSPLSLSDRDSYEQYF.

The rearrangement uses TRBV18 and TRBJ2-3; the match to TRBD2 covers 11 bases. With 6 bases clipped from V and 6 bases from J, the junction kept 8 bases outside the gene matches. The CDR3 contains 15 residues. In germline, CDR1 is KGHSH, CDR2 LQKENI. The CDR3 spells CASSLLAGAGDTQYF. CDR3 DNA sequence: TGTGCCAGCTCGTTACTAGCGGGAGCGGGGGATACGCAGTATTTT.

In this sample, this clone turned up once. The chain couples TRBV28 to TRBJ2-7; a weak D match, TRBD1 (5 bases). The CDR3 has 14 amino acids. V shed 5 bases and J shed 2 bases, with 13 bases lying between them. The germline gives CDR1 MDHEN, CDR2 SYDVKM. CDR3 nucleotide sequence: TGTGCCAGCAGTGCCTCAGGACAACCCTACGAGCAGTACTTC. The encoded protein is CASSASGQPYEQYF.

The sample holds one count of this clone. The rearrangement uses TRBV28 and TRBJ1-4, with D maybe TRBD1 (5 bases). Trimming removed 6 bases from V and 8 bases from J, with 16 bases in between. The germline CDR1 and CDR2 sequences are MDHEN and SYDVKM. The CDR3 is made up of 14 amino acids. The CDR3 coding sequence is TGTGCCAGCAGGATGTCTGGGGCGGGGGAAAAACTGTTTTTT. Translated, it gives CASRMSGAGEKLFF.

This clone was picked up one time. The chain links TRBV5-1 to TRBJ2-5; 10 nucleotides align to TRBD2. The DNA end favors TRBJ2-7, so the J call may be wrong. CDR1 and CDR2 from the germline V gene are SGHRS and YFSETQ. The CDR3 is 15 amino acids. This CDR3 is CASNEGLASSYEQYF. Written as DNA, the CDR3 is TGCGCCAGCAACGAGGGACTAGCGAGCTCCTACGAGCAGTACTTC.

The chain has TRBV7-2 and TRBJ2-2; TRBD1 or TRBD2 may be the D gene (5 bases each). The CDR3 covers 16 residues. Germline CDR1 and CDR2: SGHTA and FQGNSA. V shed 0 bases and J shed 2 bases, with 10 bases lying between them. This CDR3 reads CASSLASGRNTGELFF. The CDR3 DNA reads as TGTGCCAGCAGCTTAGCGTCGGGGCGAAACACCGGGGAGCTGTTTTTT.

The chain recombines TRBV5-4 with TRBJ2-4, with D perhaps matching TRBD1 (6 bases). The V end was cut by 4 bases, the J end by 0 bases, with 17 bases between. The germline CDR1 and CDR2 sequences are SGHNT and YYREEE (reference sequence). CDR3 length: 17 residues. CDR3 DNA sequence: TGTGCCAGCAGCGTGGGGATAGGGGGAGTAGCCAAAAACATTCAGTACTTC. Amino acids: CASSVGIGGVAKNIQYF.

The rearrangement uses TRBV6-5 and TRBJ2-1; 7 bases fit TRBD1. The CDR3 loop spans 12 amino acids. V gave up 7 bases and J gave up 8 bases; unmatched junction bases: 5. The V gene's germline CDR1 is MNHEY and CDR2 SVGAGI. The CDR3 sequence: CASTKQGHEQFF. In DNA form, the CDR3 reads TGTGCCAGCACTAAACAGGGGCATGAGCAGTTCTTC.

The chain combines TRBV4-1 with TRBJ2-6; D remains ambiguous. V was clipped by 0 bases and J by 0 bases, with 0 bases between them. CDR1 is MGHRA and CDR2 is YSYEKL in the germline V gene. The CDR3 has 14 amino acids. The CDR3 region is CASSQDSGANVLTF. CDR3 DNA sequence: TGCGCCAGCAGCCAAGACTCTGGGGCCAACGTCCTGACTTTC.

The V and J genes are TRBV5-4 and TRBJ2-5; the D is unclear. Trimming left V 6 bases short and J 6 bases short, with 15 bases between. The CDR3 has 13 amino acids. Germline V gene data show CDR1 as SGHNT and CDR2 as YYREEE (reference sequence). In DNA form, the CDR3 reads TGTGCCAGCAAGCTGACGGAAGCTCAGACCCAGTACTTC. The encoded protein is CASKLTEAQTQYF. The entire variable domain, with the rest obtained from reference TRBV5-4 and TRBJ2-5, is as follows: ETGVTQSPTHLIKTRGQQVTLRCSSQSGHNTVSWYQQALGQGPQFIFQYYREEENGRGNFPPRFSGLQFPNYSSELNVNALELDDSALYLCASKLTEAQTQYFGPGTRLLVL.

This sequence joins TRBV7-2 and TRBJ2-5; D gene uncertain. This CDR3 contains 12 residues. V was cut by 7 bases and J by 6 bases, with 12 bases left in between. From germline, CDR1 is SGHTA and CDR2 FQGNSA. In nucleotides, the CDR3 is TGTGCCAGCAACTCAGACCGGAAGACCCAGTACTTC. It yields the protein CASNSDRKTQYF.

This rearrangement joins TRBV5-4 to TRBJ1-3; tentatively, D is TRBD1 (5 bases). The CDR3 extends over 15 amino acids. Trimming shortened V by 9 bases and J by 0 bases, and 16 bases separated the two germline ends. The germline V gene has CDR1 SGHNT and CDR2 YYREEE (reference sequence). The CDR3 is CAIGGVRSSGNTIYF. The CDR3 DNA reads as TGTGCCATTGGGGGGGTTCGGAGCTCTGGAAACACCATATATTTT.

The chain couples TRBV4-1 to TRBJ2-3; 8 nucleotides agree with TRBD2. V lost 3 bases to trimming and J lost 10 bases; unmatched junction nucleotides: 18. CDR3 length: 17 residues. The germline CDR1 and CDR2 sequences are MGHRA and YSYEKL. DNA for the CDR3: TGCGCCAGCAGCCATAGGACCTTAGCGGGGATAGGGTTGTCGCAGTATTTT. This sequence encodes CASSHRTLAGIGLSQYF.

The chain carries TRBV5-1 and TRBJ2-2, with D possibly matching TRBD2 (6 bases). Germline V gene sequence: CDR1 SGHRS, CDR2 YFSETQ. This CDR3 comprises 13 residues. V was trimmed by 4 bases and J by 5 bases, leaving 9 bases between them. The CDR3 loop is CASSPEGTGELFF. The DNA of the CDR3 is TGCGCCAGCAGCCCGGAGGGGACCGGGGAGCTGTTTTTT. Filled out from reference TRBV5-1 and TRBJ2-2, the complete variable domain reads KAGVTQTPRYLIKTRGQQVTLSCSPISGHRSVSWYQQTPGQGLQFLFEYFSETQRNKGNFPGRFSGRQFSNSRSEMNVSTLELGDSALYLCASSPEGTGELFFGEGSRLTVL.

The V call is TRBV7-2, the J call TRBJ2-5; D not certain. Germline CDR1 and CDR2: SGHTA and FQGNSA. The CDR3 spans 13 residues. V was shortened by 2 bases and J by 5 bases, with 9 bases between the two germline ends. The CDR3 bases are TGTGCCAGCAGCTTAACCCGGCCGGAGACCCAGTACTTC. It yields the protein CASSLTRPETQYF.

The chain joins TRBV5-1 to TRBJ1-5, with D uncertain. Germline V gene data show CDR1 as SGHRS and CDR2 as YFSETQ. The V end was cut by 0 bases, the J end by 0 bases, with 1 base between. This CDR3 is built from 13 residues. CDR3 loop: CASSLVSNQPQHF. Here the CDR3 DNA reads TGCGCCAGCAGCTTGGTTAGCAATCAGCCCCAGCATTTT. The whole variable domain, filled in from reference TRBV5-1 and TRBJ1-5, reads KAGVTQTPRYLIKTRGQQVTLSCSPISGHRSVSWYQQTPGQGLQFLFEYFSETQRNKGNFPGRFSGRQFSNSRSEMNVSTLELGDSALYLCASSLVSNQPQHFGDGTRLSIL.

The chain has TRBV10-3 and TRBJ2-7; no definite D call. This CDR3 region has 14 residues. Germline V gene data show CDR1 as ENHRY and CDR2 as SYGVKD. Between the trimmed V and J ends, which lost 6 bases and 4 bases, there was a span of 16 bases. The CDR3 DNA is TGTGCCATCAGCGCGACAACTCTGGGGTACGAGCAGTACTTC. Translating gives CAISATTLGYEQYF.